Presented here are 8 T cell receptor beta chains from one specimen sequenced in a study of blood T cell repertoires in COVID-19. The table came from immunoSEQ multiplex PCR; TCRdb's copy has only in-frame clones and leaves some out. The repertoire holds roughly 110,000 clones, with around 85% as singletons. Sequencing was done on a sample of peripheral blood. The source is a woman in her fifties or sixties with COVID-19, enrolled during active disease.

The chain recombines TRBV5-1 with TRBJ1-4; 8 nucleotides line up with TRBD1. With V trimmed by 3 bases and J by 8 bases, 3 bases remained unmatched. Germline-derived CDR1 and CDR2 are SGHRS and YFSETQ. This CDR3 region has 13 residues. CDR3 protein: CASSSGTGEKLFF. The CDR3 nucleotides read TGCGCCAGCAGCTCCGGGACAGGCGAAAAACTGTTTTTT. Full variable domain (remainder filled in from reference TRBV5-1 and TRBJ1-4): KAGVTQTPRYLIKTRGQQVTLSCSPISGHRSVSWYQQTPGQGLQFLFEYFSETQRNKGNFPGRFSGRQFSNSRSEMNVSTLELGDSALYLCASSSGTGEKLFFGSGTQLSVL.

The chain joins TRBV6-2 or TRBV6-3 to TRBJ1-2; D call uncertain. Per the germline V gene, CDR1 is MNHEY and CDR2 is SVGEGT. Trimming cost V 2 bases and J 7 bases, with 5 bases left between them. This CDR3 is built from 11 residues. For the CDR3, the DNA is TGTGCCAGCAGTTACATCCGTGGCTACACCTTC. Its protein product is CASSYIRGYTF.

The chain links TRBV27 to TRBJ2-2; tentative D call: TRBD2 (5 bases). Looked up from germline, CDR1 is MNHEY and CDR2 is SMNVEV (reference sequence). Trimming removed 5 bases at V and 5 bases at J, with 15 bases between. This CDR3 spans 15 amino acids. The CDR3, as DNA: TGTGCCAGCAGTGCCCCCCCTAGCATAACCGGGGAGCTGTTTTTT. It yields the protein CASSAPPSITGELFF.

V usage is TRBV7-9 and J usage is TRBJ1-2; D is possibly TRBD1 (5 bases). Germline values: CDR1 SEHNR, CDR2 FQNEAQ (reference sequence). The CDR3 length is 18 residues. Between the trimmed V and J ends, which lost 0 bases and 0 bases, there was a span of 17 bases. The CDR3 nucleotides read TGTGCCAGCAGCTTAGCCTCTCCCCGACAGATCGCTAACTATGGCTACACCTTC. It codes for CASSLASPRQIANYGYTF.

The CDR3 DNA reads as TGTGCCAGCAGCCCCCAATCCATAGCGGGGGGTCTAAACAATGAGCAGTTCTTC. This sequence encodes CASSPQSIAGGLNNEQFF. The chain combines TRBV7-3 with TRBJ2-1, with 10 bases matching TRBD2. The V gene's germline CDR1 is SGHTA and CDR2 FQGTGA. Trimming at V came to 5 bases and at J to 5 bases, leaving 15 bases not matched to a gene. The CDR3 has 18 amino acids. The whole variable domain, filled in from reference TRBV7-3 and TRBJ2-1, reads GAGVSQTPSNKVTEKGKYVELRCDPISGHTALYWYRQSLGQGPEFLIYFQGTGAADDSGLPNDRFFAVRPEGSVSTLKIQRTERGDSAVYLCASSPQSIAGGLNNEQFFGPGTRLTVL.

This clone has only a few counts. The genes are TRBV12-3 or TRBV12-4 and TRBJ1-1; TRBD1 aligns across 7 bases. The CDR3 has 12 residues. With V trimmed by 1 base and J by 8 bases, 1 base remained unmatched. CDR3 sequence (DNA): TGTGCCAGCAGTTTAGGACAGGGCGAAGCTTTCTTT. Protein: CASSLGQGEAFF.

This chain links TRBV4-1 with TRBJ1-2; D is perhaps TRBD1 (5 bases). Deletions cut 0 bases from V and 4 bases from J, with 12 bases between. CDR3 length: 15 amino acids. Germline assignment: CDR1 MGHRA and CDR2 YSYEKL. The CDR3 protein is CASSQDGRVPYGYTF. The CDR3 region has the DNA TGCGCCAGCAGCCAAGATGGCAGGGTCCCCTATGGCTACACCTTC.

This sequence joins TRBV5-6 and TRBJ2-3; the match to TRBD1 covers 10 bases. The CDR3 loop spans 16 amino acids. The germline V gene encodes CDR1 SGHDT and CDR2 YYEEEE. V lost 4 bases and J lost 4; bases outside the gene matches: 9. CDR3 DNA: TGTGCCAGCAGCCTCCTGACAGGGGGCGACGCAGATACGCAGTATTTT. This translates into CASSLLTGGDADTQYF.